The sequence of this TCR beta chain was determined in a study of T cells in Graves' hyperthyroidism and ophthalmopathy (dated by TCRdb to between 2018 and 2020). Concerning the study at large: Peripheral blood was sampled at the time of initial diagnosis, prior to any treatment. After sampling, hyperthyroidism patients received methimazole starting at 30 mg daily, and ophthalmopathy patients received high-dose intravenous methylprednisolone. TCR Vbeta CDR3 sequencing of 135 peripheral blood samples (roughly 41 ophthalmopathy, 70 to 85 hyperthyroidism and some 17 progressor patients) is reported in the paper. The approximately 100 discovery patients were randomly split 7:3 into training and test sets. In addition, the study compared T-cell repertoires in thyroid tissue and in blood from several Graves' hyperthyroidism patients. Prospective prediction of ophthalmopathy was tested in an independent validation cohort consisting of 18 to 20 hyperthyroidism patients and around 16 patients who later progressed to ophthalmopathy. A discovery cohort of fewer than 110 patients, roughly 45 with Graves' ophthalmopathy and 57 with stable Graves' hyperthyroidism, was used to find distinguishing TCR V-J signatures.

TCR beta CDR3 regions were amplified from RNA transcripts. For the first round of RT-PCR on the TCR CDR3, the HTBI primer set was used together with the Qiagen OneStep RT-PCR kit. The libraries were constructed in a second round of multiplex PCR and then size-selected and purified. The libraries were sequenced on an Illumina HiSeq2000 using paired-end 100 bp reads. In the authors' own workflow: SOAPnuke was used to process the raw data, removing reads that contained adapters or uncalled bases, had a mean Phred below 15, or lacked an exact match to the constant primer or identifier. High-quality paired reads were merged using COPE v1.2.5, and each unique nucleotide sequence was defined as a clonotype. MiTCR v1.1 was used to align clonotypes to the IMGT TRBV, TRBD and TRBJ reference segments. The analysis was restricted to V-J combinations with a frequency above 0.0001, which together covered 99.2% of the repertoires. A TCS score was defined as the ratio between F50 (clonal expansion) and ExV (chaos), using BLOSUM62-based TCRdist between CDR3 peptides within each V-J. Welch's t-statistics and random forest reduced roughly 530 V-J features to roughly 13, which were used in a naive Bayes classifier (R e1071). TCRdb handled the public reads itself, with Q25 trimming in fastp and clone calling in MiXCR, and kept productive beta chains. Rows with one shared CDR3 protein collapse into an entry with the most common genes and DNA. For this entry, the V and J calls and clone size follow TCRdb and not the study's own pipeline. The sample profile shows over 250,000 distinct CDR3 sequences; approximately 26% of them were found once. The biggest ten clones account for around 28% of the sample.

This clonotype has at least ten counts. Its antigen remains unidentified. No qualities accompany the bases; no much larger clone lies one base away. The hyperthyroidism patients were between 18 and 65 years old and newly diagnosed, with a disease duration of less than 2 months. Exclusion was applied to patients with uncontrolled infections, other autoimmune diseases, pregnancy or lactation. Diagnoses relied on clinical symptoms, serum thyroxine and TRAb, thyroid ultrasound and orbital computed tomography. Blood from progressor patients was collected at the time of first diagnosis with hyperthyroidism, before any ophthalmopathy symptoms had appeared. PBMCs were isolated from 7.5 to 10 ml of fresh peripheral blood by Ficoll-Paque density gradient centrifugation. Progressor patients were initially diagnosed with Graves' hyperthyroidism and developed ophthalmopathy during follow-up. Total RNA was extracted using Trizol reagent, and RNA quality was assessed on an Agilent 2100 Bioanalyzer.

General findings and caveats noted by the study authors: Blood samples also contained most of the expanded thyroid clonotypes (frequency above 0.001), which suggests that blood repertoires may reflect thyroid immune responses. A 13 V-J signature model separated ophthalmopathy from stable hyperthyroidism, with 87.88% sensitivity and 81.08% specificity in cross-validation and 80%/75% in testing. Sample size was not statistically predetermined, and investigators were not blinded to group allocation. In validation, the model predicted progression to ophthalmopathy a median of approximately 6.6 months before onset, with over 60% sensitivity and more than 72% specificity.

V and J are truncated by 7 bases and 1 base respectively, leaving an intervening sequence of 14 bases. From the cysteine through the phenylalanine, the CDR3 covers 15 amino acids. Only the CDR3 DNA is retained, 45 bases long and in frame from the first base. From a lookup of the germline V gene, CDR1 and CDR2 are MNHNS and SASEGT. The origin of this receptor is a man aged 40-50 years with Graves' hyperthyroidism that later progressed to Graves' ophthalmopathy. The sample comprised blood. Recombination joined TRBV6-1 with TRBJ1-5; the D gene is possibly TRBD1, with 5 bases matching. CDR3 reads: CASTSRRGSNQPQHF. The bases are TGTGCCAGCACCTCCCGTCGGGGGAGCAATCAGCCCCAGCATTTT.